This TCR beta chain was observed in a study of T cell responses to AZD1222 COVID-19 vaccine. Sequencing used immunoSEQ multiplex PCR; TCRdb keeps in-frame clones, though not all of them. The sample holds roughly 92,000 clones, around nine tenths seen once. Whole-study results and caveats: Most donors were white British, females outnumbered males, and clonal diversity was possibly underestimated.

This clone was found once. Its antigen is still unknown. This sequence was found in an adult who received the AZD1222 COVID-19 vaccine. Here the sequenced sample was peripheral blood, taken 28 days after the second AZD1222 dose.

The CDR3 region is CASGLSAGGGSEAFF. The DNA of the CDR3 is TGTGCTAGTGGTTTGTCGGCAGGGGGAGGCTCTGAAGCTTTCTTT. J is TRBJ1-1 and V is TRBV12-5; 7 positions agree with TRBD1. With 2 bases clipped from V and 6 bases from J, the junction kept 9 bases outside the gene matches. In germline, CDR1 is LGHNT, CDR2 FRNRAP. The CDR3 has 15 residues.